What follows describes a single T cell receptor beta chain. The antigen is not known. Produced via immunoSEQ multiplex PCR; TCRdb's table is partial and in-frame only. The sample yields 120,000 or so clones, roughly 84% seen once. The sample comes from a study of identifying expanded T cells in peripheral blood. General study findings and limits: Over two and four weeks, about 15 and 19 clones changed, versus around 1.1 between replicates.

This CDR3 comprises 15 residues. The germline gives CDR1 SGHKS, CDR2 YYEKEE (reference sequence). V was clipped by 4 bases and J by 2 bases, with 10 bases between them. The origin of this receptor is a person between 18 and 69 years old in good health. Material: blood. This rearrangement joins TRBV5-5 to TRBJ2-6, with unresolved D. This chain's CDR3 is CASSVLGTGANVLTF. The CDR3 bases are TGTGCCAGCAGCGTTCTTGGGACTGGGGCCAACGTCCTGACTTTC. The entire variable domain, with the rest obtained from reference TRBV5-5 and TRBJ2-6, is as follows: DAGVTQSPTHLIKTRGQQVTLRCSPISGHKSVSWYQQVLGQGPQFIFQYYEKEERGRGNFPDRFSARQFPNYSSELNVNALLLGDSALYLCASSVLGTGANVLTFGAGSRLTVL.